The T cell receptor beta chain described here comes from a study of T cell responses to AZD1222 COVID-19 vaccine. About the study: Second-dose recipients at about 4 or about 12 weeks were treated as one pooled group. Broader study findings: No repertoire was sampled before or during the peak T cell response, only after it.

Germline V lookup: CDR1 SNHLY, CDR2 FYNNEI. The CDR3 is 12 residues long. Trimming shortened V by 10 bases and J by 10 bases, and 17 bases separated the two germline ends. Profiling relied on immunoSEQ multiplex PCR, and the TCRdb table lists in-frame clones only, not all of them. The sample records approximately 100,000 clones, roughly nine tenths being singletons. On this clone itself: Antigen unknown.

V and J are TRBV2 and TRBJ1-5, with D possibly being TRBD1 (6 bases). The clonotype was recovered from an adult in good health. Sample: peripheral blood, taken on day 0 of AZD1222 vaccination. CDR3 loop: CATGGALGPQHF. Written as DNA, the CDR3 is TGTGCCACCGGGGGCGCCCTGGGCCCCCAGCATTTT.